This T cell receptor (beta chain) was found in a study of cytomegalovirus exposure and HLA in healthy donors. Study-level findings and limits: As was reported, the HLA-A and HLA-B alleles of most subjects were accurately predicted from TCR beta sequences. Later, an analysis found that common viral pathogens appeared to be linked with several of the most significant clusters. As immune exposure information, only CMV serostatus was available.

This CDR3 spans 15 amino acids. Germline V gene sequence: CDR1 MNHNS, CDR2 SASEGT. Trimming took 4 bases from V and 0 from J, leaving 12 bases between them. For this clone: Its target is unknown.

Use of 60 Vbeta and 13 Jbeta primers characterized the PCR. Sequencing was performed with immunoSEQ multiplex PCR; in TCRdb, only in-frame clones are kept and a portion is missing. The sample contains approximately 100,000 clones, approximately 82% of which appear only once. The sequence was obtained from a woman between 18 and 30 years old in good health and CMV-seronegative. Material: PBMCs. The V gene is TRBV6-1, the J gene TRBJ1-1; D gene ambiguous. The CDR3 DNA is TGTGCCAGCAGTGCAACTCGACACCTGAACACTGAAGCTTTCTTT. This translates into CASSATRHLNTEAFF.